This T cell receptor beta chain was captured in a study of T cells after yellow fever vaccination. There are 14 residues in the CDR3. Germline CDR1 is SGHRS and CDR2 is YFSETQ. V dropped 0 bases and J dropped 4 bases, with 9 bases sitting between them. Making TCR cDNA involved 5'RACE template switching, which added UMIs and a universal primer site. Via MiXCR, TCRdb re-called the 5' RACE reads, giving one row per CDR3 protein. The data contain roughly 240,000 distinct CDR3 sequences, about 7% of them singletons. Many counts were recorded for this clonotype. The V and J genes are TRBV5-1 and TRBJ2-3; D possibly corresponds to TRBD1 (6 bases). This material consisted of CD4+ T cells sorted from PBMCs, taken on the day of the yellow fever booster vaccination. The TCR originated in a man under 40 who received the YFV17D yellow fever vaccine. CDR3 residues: CASSLGQEPDTQYF. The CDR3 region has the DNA TGCGCCAGCAGCTTGGGACAGGAGCCAGATACGCAGTATTTT.